The TCR beta chain under discussion was sequenced for a study of regulatory T cells in long-lasting Graves disease. V was pared by 4 bases and J by 0 bases, with 9 bases between. The CDR3 runs to 15 residues. The V gene's germline CDR1 is SGHVS and CDR2 FQNEAQ. Documented time point: newly diagnosed GD, antithyroid drugs for less than 3 months. Isolated PBMC RNA provided the starting material for the TCR library. iRepertoire HTBI primers and Arm-PCR of CDR3 regions built TCR beta libraries. TCRdb passed the multiplex PCR reads through MiXCR, listing each CDR3 protein once. The table records about 530,000 distinct CDR3 sequences, about 16% of them present only once. The sample was also linked to a second study, of T cells in Graves' hyperthyroidism and ophthalmopathy. That work adds: First-round RT-PCR targeting the TCR CDR3 was performed with the HTBI primer set.

V gene TRBV7-8 combines with J gene TRBJ2-2; D is unclear. The source was peripheral blood mononuclear cells (PBMCs), collected at new diagnosis, from a patient treated with antithyroid drugs. The source of this sequence is a woman aged 40 to 65 with Graves disease. CDR3 nucleotide sequence: TGTGCCAGCAGCTCAGGACGCACGAACACCGGGGAGCTGTTTTTT. Encoded protein: CASSSGRTNTGELFF.